This T cell receptor beta chain was sequenced for a study of OX40 agonist ivuxolimab in advanced cancers. Broader study findings: Dosing at 0.1 to 3.0 mg/kg was accompanied by clonal expansion of CD4+ and CD8+ blood T cells by week 6.

V trimming: 5 bases; J trimming: 0 bases; junction bases outside the gene matches: 5. From germline, CDR1 is MNHEY and CDR2 SVGAGI. CDR3 length: 15 residues. The table came from immunoSEQ multiplex PCR; TCRdb's copy has only in-frame clones and leaves some out. Here the sample spans tens of thousands of clones, more than 70% being singletons. Remarks on this clone: Its specificity is not known.

Source: CD4+ or CD8+ T cells sorted from blood, taken in a trial of the OX40 agonist ivuxolimab. J is TRBJ2-3 and V is TRBV6-5; 7 positions match TRBD1. This receptor was obtained from an adult with an advanced solid tumor such as melanoma, head and neck, liver or kidney cancer. The CDR3 reads CASSNRQGSTDTQYF. CDR3 bases: TGTGCCAGCAGTAATCGACAGGGAAGCACAGATACGCAGTATTTT.